This TCR beta chain was identified in a study of OX40 agonist ivuxolimab in advanced cancers. Study summary: Three patients had partial responses: one hepatocellular carcinoma, two cutaneous melanoma.

CDR1 and CDR2 from the germline V gene are SGHRS and YFSETQ. The CDR3 has 14 amino acids. V lost 4 bases and J lost 6; bases outside the gene matches: 2. Notes on the study in general: Among the nonresponders, some also had low normalized T-cell clonal expansion.

This clone was recorded only once. Its specificity is not known. Sequencing used immunoSEQ multiplex PCR; TCRdb keeps in-frame clones, though not all of them. This table holds around 75,000 clones, around 88% found once. The specimen was CD4+ or CD8+ T cells sorted from blood, collected in a trial of the OX40 agonist ivuxolimab. The TCR sequence derives from an adult with an advanced solid tumor such as melanoma, head and neck, liver or kidney cancer. The chain couples TRBV5-1 to TRBJ2-7; TRBD2 aligns across 15 bases. The DNA of the CDR3 is TGCGCCAGCAGCCCGGGACTAGCGGGAGGCGAGCAGTACTTC. This encodes CASSPGLAGGEQYF.